The 24 T cell receptor beta chains below were found in one sample sequenced in a study of cytomegalovirus exposure and HLA in healthy donors. The PCR made use of 60 Vbeta and 13 Jbeta primers. TCRdb's copy holds only in-frame clones and misses some; the assay was immunoSEQ multiplex PCR. The sample carries about 190,000 clones, about four fifths recorded once. The sample taken for sequencing was PBMCs. The origin of the receptors is a woman aged 45-59 years in good health and CMV-seropositive.

This rearrangement joins TRBV6-5 to TRBJ1-4; the D gene is possibly TRBD1 (6 bases). CDR1 and CDR2 from the germline V gene are MNHEY and SVGAGI. The CDR3 contains 13 residues. V lost 11 bases, J lost 0 bases, and 10 bases lay in between. This CDR3 is CAARGSTNEKLFF. The CDR3, as DNA: TGTGCCGCCAGGGGTTCAACTAATGAAAAACTGTTTTTT.

This rearrangement joins TRBV7-3 to TRBJ1-6; D remains ambiguous. V was shortened by 4 bases and J by 7 bases, with 14 bases between the two germline ends. Germline V lookup: CDR1 SGHTA, CDR2 FQGTGA. This CDR3 has 15 amino acids. The CDR3 DNA reads TGTGCCAGCAGCTCCTTACCGGGGTTAAATTCACCCCTCCACTTT. It codes for CASSSLPGLNSPLHF.

The chain is built from TRBV9 and TRBJ1-2; the match to TRBD1 covers 8 bases. The CDR3 spans 13 residues. Germline V gene lookup returns CDR1 SGDLS and CDR2 YYNGEE. The ends lost 4 bases at V and 8 bases at J; junction bases unmatched: 7. CDR3 amino acids: CASSLDRGYGYTF. In DNA, the CDR3 is TGTGCCAGCAGCCTTGACAGGGGCTACGGCTACACCTTC.

The chain uses TRBV6-6 and TRBJ1-2; 8 bases agree with TRBD1. The CDR3 totals 15 residues. The germline gives CDR1 MNHNY, CDR2 SVGAGI (reference sequence). V lost 7 bases to trimming and J lost 8 bases; unmatched junction nucleotides: 15. The DNA of the CDR3 is TGTGCCAGCACCCAACAACGCGATGACAGGGGAGGCTACACCTTC. Protein sequence: CASTQQRDDRGGYTF.

The sample holds a few counts of this clone. The V call is TRBV27, the J call TRBJ1-1; D is unresolved. This CDR3 is 12 amino acids long. Trimming pared 3 bases from V and 8 bases from J, leaving 10 bases between. Germline-derived CDR1 and CDR2 are MNHEY and SMNVEV (reference sequence). CDR3 region: CASSFFGGEAFF. For the CDR3, the DNA is TGTGCCAGCAGTTTTTTTGGCGGGGAAGCTTTCTTT.

The chain carries TRBV6-6 and TRBJ1-5; a possible D gene is TRBD1 (6 bases). Germline CDR1 reads MNHNY; CDR2 reads SVGAGI (reference sequence). The length of the CDR3 is 15 residues. V lost 2 bases and J 7 bases, leaving 15 bases between the germline ends. The CDR3 region has the DNA TGTGCCAGCAGTTACGGGGGCGGGGGTGGGCAGCCCCAGCATTTT. This codes for CASSYGGGGGQPQHF.

This clone was seen only a few times. The chain has TRBV4-2 and TRBJ1-4; 8 bases line up with TRBD1. Trimming at V came to 0 bases and at J to 8 bases, leaving 5 bases not matched to a gene. CDR1 LGHNA and CDR2 YNFKEQ come from the germline V gene. This CDR3 spans 15 amino acids. Here the CDR3 reads CASSQERTGSEKLFF. CDR3 in DNA: TGTGCCAGCAGCCAAGAAAGGACAGGGTCGGAAAAACTGTTTTTT.

The chain links TRBV6-5 to TRBJ1-2, with D perhaps TRBD1 (5 bases). The CDR3 loop spans 13 amino acids. CDR1 MNHEY and CDR2 SVGAGI come from the germline V gene. Trimming removed 9 bases from V and 4 bases from J, with 15 bases in between. CDR3 loop: CASNPGGFYGYTF. CDR3 bases: TGTGCCAGTAACCCGGGGGGATTCTATGGCTACACCTTC.

The rearrangement uses TRBV4-1 and TRBJ1-4; D call uncertain. Germline V gene sequence: CDR1 MGHRA, CDR2 YSYEKL. Trimming removed 1 base at V and 10 bases at J, with 10 bases between. This CDR3 comprises 13 residues. This chain's CDR3 is CASSQATVGKLFF. CDR3 DNA sequence: TGCGCCAGCAGCCAAGCTACAGTTGGAAAACTGTTTTTT.

A few counts support this clone. The chain employs TRBV7-6 and TRBJ1-4; D perhaps matches TRBD1 (5 bases). The germline CDR1 and CDR2 sequences are SGHVS and FNYEAQ. V lost 0 bases to trimming and J lost 8 bases, with 13 bases between them. CDR3 length: 15 amino acids. The chain's CDR3 is CASSLAGQGREKLFF. CDR3 coding DNA: TGTGCCAGCAGCTTAGCGGGCCAGGGTAGGGAAAAACTGTTTTTT. The variable domain in full, completed from reference TRBV7-6 and TRBJ1-4, reads GAGVSQSPRYKVTKRGQDVALRCDPISGHVSLYWYRQALGQGPEFLTYFNYEAQQDKSGLPNDRFSAERPEGSISTLTIQRTEQRDSAMYRCASSLAGQGREKLFFGSGTQLSVL.

This chain joins TRBV28 and TRBJ1-6; perhaps TRBD1 as D (6 bases). Deletions cut 5 bases from V and 1 base from J, with 12 bases between. This CDR3 contains 16 residues. Germline CDR1 and CDR2: MDHEN and SYDVKM. CDR3 amino acids: CASSGGGSSYNSPLHF. CDR3 sequence (DNA): TGTGCCAGCAGTGGGGGCGGGAGTTCCTATAATTCACCCCTCCACTTT.

The J gene is TRBJ1-2, the V gene TRBV28; TRBD1 matches 10 bases. The CDR3 has 15 amino acids. After removal of 4 bases from V and 3 bases from J, the junction contained 5 bases not matched to a gene. Germline CDR1 and CDR2: MDHEN and SYDVKM. The CDR3 DNA reads TGTGCCAGCAGTTCCCTAGGACAGGGGGACTATGGCTACACCTTC. Amino acid sequence: CASSSLGQGDYGYTF.

The chain is built from TRBV29-1 and TRBJ1-1; D is unclear. The CDR3 loop spans 12 amino acids. From germline, CDR1 is SQVTM and CDR2 ANQGSEA. Trimming stripped 7 bases from V and 1 base from J, with 10 bases between. The CDR3 here is CSEKDWNTEAFF. The DNA of the CDR3 is TGCAGCGAAAAGGACTGGAACACTGAAGCTTTCTTT. The complete variable domain, with remaining parts taken from reference TRBV29-1 and TRBJ1-1, reads SAVISQKPSRDICQRGTSLTIQCQVDSQVTMMFWYRQQPGQSLTLIATANQGSEATYESGFVIDKFPISRPNLTFSTLTVSNMSPEDSSIYLCSEKDWNTEAFFGQGTRLTVV.

The J gene is TRBJ1-4, the V gene TRBV7-9; D not resolved. CDR3 length equals 14 residues. Germline lookup yields CDR1 SEHNR and CDR2 FQNEAQ (reference sequence). V was cut by 1 base and J by 4 bases, with 7 bases left in between. CDR3 nucleotide sequence: TGTGCCAGCAGCTTAGGTTTCAGTAATGAAAAACTGTTTTTT. It yields the protein CASSLGFSNEKLFF.

The V and J genes are TRBV10-2 and TRBJ1-1, with TRBD1 matching 7 bases. With 2 bases clipped from V and 6 bases from J, the junction kept 3 bases outside the gene matches. The germline V gene encodes CDR1 WSHSY and CDR2 SAAADI. CDR3 size: 13 residues. The CDR3 sequence is CASSEGQAPEAFF. The CDR3 DNA is TGCGCCAGCAGTGAGGGACAGGCACCTGAAGCTTTCTTT.

The genes are TRBV10-3 and TRBJ1-1, with 8 bases aligning to TRBD1. V gave up 4 bases and J gave up 6 bases; unmatched junction bases: 10. This CDR3 is 15 amino acids long. Germline loops: CDR1 ENHRY, CDR2 SYGVKD. As DNA, the CDR3 is TGTGCCATCAGTGGCAGGGGGCCAGGGTCGCCTGAAGCTTTCTTT. This encodes CAISGRGPGSPEAFF.

In its sample, this clone was seen a few times. J is TRBJ2-3 and V is TRBV6-1; TRBD2 might be the D (7 bases). The CDR3 consists of 15 residues. Germline V gene data show CDR1 as MNHNS and CDR2 as SASEGT. Trimming took 4 bases from V and 3 from J, leaving 14 bases between them. In DNA, the CDR3 is TGTGCCAGCAGTGCAGTGAGGGGGGGGACAGATACGCAGTATTTT. This gives the protein CASSAVRGGTDTQYF.

This chain joins TRBV30 and TRBJ1-5; TRBD1 might be the D (5 bases). Germline CDR1 GTSNPN, CDR2 SVGIG (reference sequence). The V end lost 5 bases, the J end lost 8 bases, and 10 bases lay between the germline ends. The CDR3 sequence is 11 residues long. CDR3 residues: CAWGIGEPQHF. The DNA of the CDR3 is TGTGCCTGGGGCATAGGGGAGCCCCAGCATTTT. The full variable domain, in which reference TRBV30 and TRBJ1-5 provide the parts outside the CDR3, is SQTIHQWPATLVQPVGSPLSLECTVEGTSNPNLYWYRQAAGRGLQLLFYSVGIGQISSEVPQNLSASRPQDRQFILSSKKLLLSDSGFYLCAWGIGEPQHFGDGTRLSIL.

This chain connects TRBV5-1 to TRBJ2-6; 8 positions agree with TRBD2. Trimming removed 5 bases from V and 3 bases from J; junction bases left unmatched: 4. Germline V lookup: CDR1 SGHRS, CDR2 YFSETQ. CDR3 length: 15 residues. CDR3 sequence (DNA): TGCGCCAGCAGGACCCGGGAGGGTGGGGCCAACGTCCTGACTTTC. Translating gives CASRTREGGANVLTF.

The chain recombines TRBV14 with TRBJ2-1; D remains ambiguous. Trimming left V 4 bases short and J 4 bases short, with 17 bases between. CDR1 is SGHDN, CDR2 FVKESK, per germline. This CDR3 has 16 amino acids. The CDR3: CASSLIAASGYNEQFF. The CDR3, as DNA: TGTGCCAGCAGCCTCATCGCGGCTAGTGGGTACAATGAGCAGTTCTTC.

The chain links TRBV30 to TRBJ2-7; tentatively, D is TRBD2 (7 bases). The V end lost 0 bases, the J end lost 2 bases, and 14 bases lay between the germline ends. Germline loops: CDR1 GTSNPN, CDR2 SVGIG (reference sequence). The CDR3 runs 15 residues. The CDR3 reads CAWSVSGGATYEQYF. The CDR3 DNA is TGTGCCTGGAGTGTATCGGGGGGCGCAACCTACGAGCAGTACTTC.

This clone was counted once. V is TRBV6-1 and J is TRBJ2-3, with 15 bases aligning to TRBD2. The germline V gene encodes CDR1 MNHNS and CDR2 SASEGT. The CDR3 runs to 17 residues. V was clipped by 4 bases and J by 2 bases; unmatched bases: 4. The CDR3 loop reads CASSGGTSGGYTDTQYF. The CDR3, as DNA: TGTGCCAGCAGTGGGGGGACTAGCGGGGGGTACACAGATACGCAGTATTTT.

This chain connects TRBV5-1 to TRBJ1-6; 9 bases line up with TRBD1. Germline lookup yields CDR1 SGHRS and CDR2 YFSETQ. The CDR3 has 15 amino acids. Trimming took 1 base from V and 9 from J; bases not matched to a gene: 5. This chain's CDR3 is CASSLRGTGTSPLHF. As DNA, the CDR3 is TGCGCCAGCAGCTTGCGAGGGACAGGGACTTCACCCCTCCACTTT.

This clone has just one count. The chain recombines TRBV9 with TRBJ2-7; 10 positions match TRBD1. Germline V gene data show CDR1 as SGDLS and CDR2 as YYNGEE. The length of the CDR3 is 14 residues. The V and J ends lost 3 bases and 9 bases, in that order; junction bases with no gene match: 9. CDR3 residues: CASSARDRGLVQYF. CDR3 DNA sequence: TGTGCCAGCAGCGCCCGGGACAGGGGCCTAGTGCAGTACTTC.